These 21 T cell receptor beta chains originate from one sample sequenced in a study of blood T cell repertoires in COVID-19. TCRdb's copy holds only in-frame clones and misses some; the assay was immunoSEQ multiplex PCR. The sample lists roughly 200,000 clones, 70% to 90% occurring once. Sequenced input: peripheral blood. The source is a woman older than 75 with acute or convalescent COVID-19.

V and J are TRBV7-8 and TRBJ2-5, with TRBD1 as a possible D gene (6 bases). The germline CDR1 and CDR2 sequences are SGHVS and FQNEAQ. CDR3 size: 15 residues. The V end lost 1 base, the J end lost 6 bases, and 15 bases lay between the germline ends. The CDR3 spells CASSLETGRKKTQYF. The CDR3 coding sequence is TGTGCCAGCAGCTTAGAAACAGGGCGTAAGAAGACCCAGTACTTC.

The rearrangement joins TRBV6-6 to TRBJ2-3, with D perhaps TRBD2 (6 bases). CDR3 size: 14 residues. V gave up 10 bases and J gave up 6 bases, with 20 bases separating them. CDR1 MNHNY and CDR2 SVGAGI come from the germline V gene (reference sequence). CDR3 protein: CATDHSGAADTQYF. The CDR3 DNA follows: TGTGCCACGGACCATAGCGGCGCCGCGGATACGCAGTATTTT.

The V call is TRBV19, the J call TRBJ1-5; 8 bases agree with TRBD1. The CDR3 covers 16 residues. Trimming removed 2 bases from V and 0 bases from J; junction bases left unmatched: 3. Germline loops: CDR1 LNHDA, CDR2 SQIVND (reference sequence). The CDR3 here is CASSIPQGASNQPQHF. CDR3 bases: TGTGCCAGTAGTATACCCCAGGGGGCTAGCAATCAGCCCCAGCATTTT.

The rearrangement links TRBV4-3 to TRBJ2-3; TRBD2 matches 14 bases. Losses at the gene ends were 4 bases for V and 6 bases for J; bases not matched to a gene: 3. The CDR3 consists of 15 residues. CDR1 and CDR2 (germline): LGHNA, YSLEER. The CDR3 sequence: CASSRRLAGGDTQYF. The CDR3 nucleotides are TGCGCCAGCAGCCGAAGACTAGCGGGAGGGGATACGCAGTATTTT.

In nucleotides, the CDR3 is TGCGCCAGCCGGTCGCGAGGCCAAGAGACCCAGTACTTC. This codes for CASRSRGQETQYF. The rearrangement joins TRBV5-1 to TRBJ2-5; D uncertain. The CDR3 contains 13 residues. The germline V gene has CDR1 SGHRS and CDR2 YFSETQ. Trimming stripped 7 bases from V and 1 base from J, with 11 bases between.

The rearrangement joins TRBV27 to TRBJ1-4; D is uncertain. The CDR3 consists of 14 residues. The ends were cut back, 7 bases at V and 5 bases at J, with 14 bases in the middle. Germline V CDR1 and CDR2: MNHEY, SMNVEV (reference sequence). CDR3 region: CASTNLQRNEKLFF. In nucleotides, the CDR3 is TGTGCCAGCACCAACCTACAGAGAAATGAAAAACTGTTTTTT.

The V call is TRBV11-2, the J call TRBJ2-1, with a weak D call TRBD2 (7 bases). In germline, CDR1 is SGHAT, CDR2 FQNNGV. The CDR3 sequence is 16 residues long. V gave up 1 base and J gave up 7 bases, with 17 bases separating them. CDR3 coding DNA: TGTGCCAGCAGCTTAGTGAGGGGGGGGAGAAGAAATGAGCAGTTCTTC. It codes for CASSLVRGGRRNEQFF.

In its sample, this clone was seen a few times. The J gene is TRBJ1-2, the V gene TRBV19; tentative D call: TRBD1 (5 bases). Germline-derived CDR1 and CDR2 are LNHDA and SQIVND (reference sequence). V lost 9 bases, J lost 4 bases, and 18 bases lay in between. This CDR3 has 14 residues. CDR3 DNA sequence: TGTGCCAGCAAATTATCGTTAGGGGTCTATGGCTACACCTTC. Its translation is CASKLSLGVYGYTF.

The chain employs TRBV25-1 and TRBJ1-4; D possibly corresponds to TRBD1 (6 bases). Per germline, CDR1 MGHDK and CDR2 SYGVNS. V lost 4 bases, J lost 8 bases, and 14 bases lay in between. This CDR3 is 14 amino acids long. The CDR3: CASSAFQGREKLFF. The CDR3 DNA sequence: TGTGCCAGCAGTGCCTTCCAGGGGCGGGAAAAACTGTTTTTT.

The genes are TRBV5-6 and TRBJ2-4; 10 bases are shared with TRBD1. V lost 0 bases, J lost 3 bases, and 9 bases stayed unmatched. Germline loops: CDR1 SGHDT, CDR2 YYEEEE. The CDR3 totals 18 residues. For the CDR3, the DNA is TGTGCCAGCAGCTTGGAAGTGACAGGGGGCCTGGACAAAAACATTCAGTACTTC. It is translated as CASSLEVTGGLDKNIQYF.

A note on this clone: Within the sample, other DNA sequences also encode this same CDR3. The CDR3 DNA follows: TGTGCCAGTAGTATGGGCAGGGTAGGCAATCAGCCCCAGCATTTT. This gives the protein CASSMGRVGNQPQHF. V is TRBV19 and J is TRBJ1-5; tentative D call: TRBD1 (5 bases). Trimming cost V 3 bases and J 2 bases, with 11 bases left between them. Germline CDR1 reads LNHDA; CDR2 reads SQIVND (reference sequence). CDR3 length equals 15 residues. The full variable domain, completed using reference TRBV19 and TRBJ1-5, is DGGITQSPKYLFRKEGQNVTLSCEQNLNHDAMYWYRQDPGQGLRLIYYSQIVNDFQKGDIAEGYSVSREKKESFPLTVTSAQKNPTAFYLCASSMGRVGNQPQHFGDGTRLSIL.

This sequence joins TRBV19 and TRBJ2-1; 13 bases agree with TRBD2. Germline V CDR1 and CDR2: LNHDA, SQIVND (reference sequence). The V and J ends lost 6 bases and 3 bases, in that order; junction bases with no gene match: 8. CDR3 length: 17 residues. In DNA form, the CDR3 reads TGTGCCAGTAGCAAGGGACTAGCGGGGTACCTCTACAATGAGCAGTTCTTC. Amino acid sequence: CASSKGLAGYLYNEQFF.

The V gene is TRBV3-1 (or the pseudogene TRBV3-2), the J gene TRBJ1-2; 7 bases line up with TRBD1. The CDR3 spans 14 residues. Per germline, CDR1 LGHDT and CDR2 YNNKEL (reference sequence). Unmatched junction bases numbered 5, after V lost 5 bases and J lost 2 bases. This chain's CDR3 is CASSWDSPNYGYTF. The CDR3 DNA sequence: TGTGCCAGCAGCTGGGACAGCCCCAACTATGGCTACACCTTC.

This chain links TRBV18 with TRBJ2-7; 11 nucleotides match TRBD1. Germline loops: CDR1 KGHSH, CDR2 LQKENI. This CDR3 is built from 15 residues. With V trimmed by 1 base and J by 6 bases, 5 bases remained unmatched. CDR3 in amino acids: CASSPLLGQGAEQYF. DNA of the CDR3: TGTGCCAGCTCACCACTTCTAGGACAGGGGGCCGAGCAGTACTTC.

This clone was detected only a few times. This rearrangement joins TRBV2 to TRBJ2-5; unclear D gene. V was pared by 2 bases and J by 2 bases, with 9 bases between. The CDR3 has 14 residues. The germline V gene has CDR1 SNHLY and CDR2 FYNNEI. CDR3 amino acids: CASSELRVQETQYF. CDR3 nucleotide sequence: TGTGCCAGCAGTGAATTACGGGTTCAAGAGACCCAGTACTTC.

This chain connects TRBV18 to TRBJ1-6; TRBD1 aligns across 8 bases. This CDR3 region has 14 residues. V lost 6 bases, J lost 6 bases, and 4 bases stayed unmatched. Germline V gene sequence: CDR1 KGHSH, CDR2 LQKENI. Here the CDR3 DNA reads TGTGCCAGCTCCCGGGACAGGCTTAATTCACCCCTCCACTTT. Translating it yields CASSRDRLNSPLHF.

The chain uses TRBV7-2 and TRBJ1-2; D might be TRBD1 (5 bases). The V end lost 1 base, the J end lost 1 base, and 7 bases lay between the germline ends. This CDR3 comprises 14 residues. From germline, CDR1 is SGHTA and CDR2 FQGNSA. CDR3 DNA sequence: TGTGCCAGCAGCTTAGAGCAGGGTAACTATGGCTACACCTTC. It yields the protein CASSLEQGNYGYTF.

The chain combines TRBV27 with TRBJ1-2; TRBD1 agrees at 7 bases. CDR1 is MNHEY and CDR2 is SMNVEV in the germline V gene (reference sequence). There are 13 residues in the CDR3. J lost 4 bases, V lost 5 bases, and 4 bases had no gene match. CDR3 in amino acids: CASSIQGFYGYTF. The CDR3 bases are TGTGCCAGCAGTATACAGGGGTTCTATGGCTACACCTTC.

The chain links TRBV4-3 to TRBJ2-1, with D maybe TRBD2 (6 bases). The germline V gene encodes CDR1 LGHNA and CDR2 YSLEER. CDR3 length equals 16 residues. The V end lost 4 bases, the J end lost 0 bases, and 13 bases lay between the germline ends. The CDR3 loop is CASSRAGGNSYNEQFF. The CDR3 DNA reads TGCGCCAGCAGCCGCGCGGGCGGGAACTCCTACAATGAGCAGTTCTTC.

The V call is TRBV7-2, the J call TRBJ1-1; no clear D gene. Germline-derived CDR1 and CDR2 are SGHTA and FQGNSA. CDR3 length: 16 amino acids. V lost 4 bases to trimming and J lost 7 bases, with 22 bases between them. The CDR3 here is CASSSRILPSPGEAFF. The CDR3, as DNA: TGTGCCAGCAGCTCAAGGATCCTACCCTCCCCGGGTGAAGCTTTCTTT.

The gene calls are TRBV30 and TRBJ1-2, with D perhaps matching TRBD1 (5 bases). Germline V gene lookup returns CDR1 GTSNPN and CDR2 SVGIG (reference sequence). CDR3 length: 14 residues. With 1 base removed from V and 4 bases from J, the gap between germline ends came to 13 bases. CDR3 sequence: CAWSGIGEGYGYTF. As DNA, the CDR3 is TGTGCCTGGAGTGGTATAGGGGAGGGCTATGGCTACACCTTC. The full variable domain, in which reference TRBV30 and TRBJ1-2 provide the parts outside the CDR3, is SQTIHQWPATLVQPVGSPLSLECTVEGTSNPNLYWYRQAAGRGLQLLFYSVGIGQISSEVPQNLSASRPQDRQFILSSKKLLLSDSGFYLCAWSGIGEGYGYTFGSGTRLTVV.